The 32 T cell receptor beta chains given below trace back to one sample, sequenced in a study of cytomegalovirus exposure and HLA in healthy donors (dated by TCRdb to about 2017). Libraries were constructed by the immunoSEQ multiplex PCR assay. Entries here come from immuneACCESS through TCRdb and include only in-frame sequences with V and J called. Some clones fail to appear in such tables; in the studies checked, an unresolved V gene covers under half of the shortfall, and the cause of the remainder is unknown. Counted in this sample were approximately 150,000 clones; roughly 86% of them appeared once. 2% to 3% of the sample lies in the top ten. Sequencing was performed on PBMCs. These receptors originate from a young man in good health and CMV-seropositive.

V is TRBV4-1 and J is TRBJ1-2, with D perhaps matching TRBD1 (6 bases). CDR1 and CDR2 (germline): MGHRA, YSYEKL. The V and J ends lost 0 bases and 9 bases respectively, with 14 bases between them. This CDR3 contains 14 residues. In DNA, the CDR3 is TGCGCCAGCAGCCAAGATAGGGGGTGGGATAGCTACACCTTC. Its translation is CASSQDRGWDSYTF.

Only one count was recorded for this clone. The V and J genes are TRBV11-2 and TRBJ1-1; the D gene is possibly TRBD1 (5 bases). CDR3 size: 15 residues. Germline values: CDR1 SGHAT, CDR2 FQNNGV. Deletions cut 8 bases from V and 0 bases from J, with 16 bases between. The CDR3 region is CASGAGTYMNTEAFF. The CDR3 region has the DNA TGTGCCAGCGGGGCGGGGACGTATATGAACACTGAAGCTTTCTTT.

This chain joins TRBV4-3 and TRBJ2-7; 10 bases agree with TRBD2. The V and J ends lost 1 base and 4 bases, in that order; junction bases with no gene match: 1. Germline assignment: CDR1 LGHNA and CDR2 YSLEER. The CDR3 loop spans 14 amino acids. The CDR3 region has the DNA TGCGCCAGCAGCCAAGGGACTAGCGGTTACGAGCAGTACTTC. As protein: CASSQGTSGYEQYF.

This clone was seen once. The chain carries TRBV13 and TRBJ2-7, with D unresolved. Trimming pared 5 bases from V and 0 bases from J, leaving 14 bases between. The CDR3 spans 15 residues. The V gene's germline CDR1 is PRHDT and CDR2 FYEKMQ (reference sequence). CDR3 loop: CASSPAATSSYEQYF. In DNA form, the CDR3 reads TGTGCCAGCAGCCCGGCTGCGACTTCCTCCTACGAGCAGTACTTC.

V usage is TRBV7-9 and J usage is TRBJ2-7; no clear D. V was cut by 10 bases and J by 9 bases, with 10 bases left in between. The CDR3 extends over 9 amino acids. CDR1 is SEHNR and CDR2 is FQNEAQ in the germline V gene (reference sequence). CDR3 DNA: TGTGCCATGATACGGGTGCAGTACTTC. Protein sequence: CAMIRVQYF.

A single count supports this clone. The chain is built from TRBV10-3 and TRBJ2-7; TRBD2 is a possible D gene (8 bases). This CDR3 region has 15 residues. Germline V lookup: CDR1 ENHRY, CDR2 SYGVKD. Trimming took off 5 bases at V and 7 bases at J, with 21 bases between the two ends. Written as DNA, the CDR3 is TGTGCCATCAGTCGACAGGGACAGATAGCGGGGGAGCAGTACTTC. Its translation is CAISRQGQIAGEQYF.

The V call is TRBV5-4, the J call TRBJ1-1; no firm D call. Trimming took off 0 bases at V and 11 bases at J, with 11 bases between the two ends. Germline CDR1 reads SGHNT; CDR2 reads YYREEE (reference sequence). The CDR3 has 12 residues. CDR3 loop: CASSLAYGDAFF. The CDR3 coding sequence is TGTGCCAGCAGCTTGGCCTACGGGGATGCTTTCTTT.

The chain employs TRBV7-2 and TRBJ2-7; 7 positions agree with TRBD2. The germline V gene encodes CDR1 SGHTA and CDR2 FQGNSA. This CDR3 has 13 amino acids. V lost 8 bases to trimming and J lost 3 bases; unmatched junction nucleotides: 7. The CDR3 coding sequence is TGTGCCAGCGGGGCTAGCGGCCTCTACGAGCAGTACTTC. Translating gives CASGASGLYEQYF.

This chain uses TRBV5-4 with TRBJ1-1; TRBD1 is a possible D gene (5 bases). The CDR3 sequence is 15 residues long. V was clipped by 0 bases and J by 3 bases, with 12 bases between them. CDR1 and CDR2 (germline): SGHNT, YYREEE (reference sequence). CDR3 nucleotides: TGTGCCAGCAGCTTGGGAACCGGGGACTACACTGAAGCTTTCTTT. This gives the protein CASSLGTGDYTEAFF.

This chain uses TRBV5-1 with TRBJ2-1; maybe TRBD1 (6 bases). The CDR3 runs 16 residues. Germline CDR1 reads SGHRS; CDR2 reads YFSETQ. V gave up 4 bases and J gave up 4 bases, with 18 bases separating them. CDR3 DNA: TGCGCCAGCAGCCCCCGGGCGGCAGGGGCGTACAATGAGCAGTTCTTC. The encoded protein is CASSPRAAGAYNEQFF. Full variable domain (remainder filled in from reference TRBV5-1 and TRBJ2-1): KAGVTQTPRYLIKTRGQQVTLSCSPISGHRSVSWYQQTPGQGLQFLFEYFSETQRNKGNFPGRFSGRQFSNSRSEMNVSTLELGDSALYLCASSPRAAGAYNEQFFGPGTRLTVL.

The chain has TRBV9 and TRBJ1-4; a weak D match, TRBD1 (5 bases). Germline loops: CDR1 SGDLS, CDR2 YYNGEE. Between the trimmed V and J ends, which lost 5 bases and 4 bases, there was a span of 12 bases. CDR3 length: 14 residues. The CDR3 region has the DNA TGTGCCAGCAGTGGGGGGGATCTTAATGAAAAACTGTTTTTT. Translation gives CASSGGDLNEKLFF.

The rearrangement joins TRBV7-2 to TRBJ2-2; D is perhaps TRBD2 (5 bases). Looked up from germline, CDR1 is SGHTA and CDR2 is FQGNSA. V dropped 0 bases and J dropped 4 bases, with 12 bases sitting between them. The CDR3 has 16 amino acids. The CDR3 spells CASSLALGSVTGELFF. For the CDR3, the DNA is TGTGCCAGCAGCTTAGCGCTTGGTAGCGTCACCGGGGAGCTGTTTTTT.

This chain uses TRBV27 with TRBJ2-3, with 8 nucleotides matching TRBD2. The CDR3 is 15 residues long. Losses at the gene ends were 8 bases for V and 6 bases for J; bases not matched to a gene: 13. Germline CDR1 MNHEY, CDR2 SMNVEV (reference sequence). CDR3 sequence (DNA): TGTGCCAGCCTCCCCGGGGGGGGAGGGCCGGATACGCAGTATTTT. As protein: CASLPGGGGPDTQYF.

The rearrangement links TRBV5-1 to TRBJ2-2, with a tentative D call TRBD2 (5 bases). The CDR3 is 14 amino acids. CDR1 and CDR2 from the germline V gene are SGHRS and YFSETQ. Trimming removed 1 base from V and 2 bases from J, with 6 bases in between. The CDR3: CASSLRTNTGELFF. DNA for the CDR3: TGCGCCAGCAGCTTGAGGACTAACACCGGGGAGCTGTTTTTT.

The rearrangement uses TRBV9 and TRBJ2-1, with TRBD2 matching over 9 bases. The CDR3 is 15 residues long. Looked up from germline, CDR1 is SGDLS and CDR2 is YYNGEE. With 2 bases clipped from V and 10 bases from J, the junction kept 10 bases outside the gene matches. Written as DNA, the CDR3 is TGTGCCAGCAGCGTTTGGCGGGGGGGCTCAAAAGAGCAGTTCTTC. This encodes CASSVWRGGSKEQFF. The variable domain in full, completed from reference TRBV9 and TRBJ2-1, reads DSGVTQTPKHLITATGQRVTLRCSPRSGDLSVYWYQQSLDQGLQFLIQYYNGEERAKGNILERFSAQQFPDLHSELNLSSLELGDSALYFCASSVWRGGSKEQFFGPGTRLTVL.

The gene calls are TRBV7-8 and TRBJ2-7; 8 bases match TRBD2. The CDR3 length is 16 residues. Germline V lookup: CDR1 SGHVS, CDR2 FQNEAQ. The V gene end was trimmed by 5 bases and the J gene end by 3 bases; junction bases not matched to a gene: 12. CDR3 sequence: CASSAFPTSGHYEQYF. The DNA for the CDR3 is TGTGCCAGCAGCGCCTTCCCAACTAGCGGTCACTACGAGCAGTACTTC. Full variable domain (outside the CDR3, taken from reference TRBV7-8 and TRBJ2-7): GAGVSQSPRYKVAKRGQDVALRCDPISGHVSLFWYQQALGQGPEFLTYFQNEAQLDKSGLPSDRFFAERPEGSVSTLKIQRTQQEDSAVYLCASSAFPTSGHYEQYFGPGTRLTVT.

The chain couples TRBV10-3 to TRBJ2-3, with D perhaps TRBD2 (6 bases). Trimming took 10 bases from V and 3 from J, leaving 17 bases between them. The CDR3 length is 14 residues. Germline assignment: CDR1 ENHRY and CDR2 SYGVKD. The CDR3 reads CANWDSGGTDTQYF. The CDR3 DNA reads as TGTGCCAATTGGGACTCAGGAGGGACAGATACGCAGTATTTT.

This CDR3 reads CASSWGSTSYEQYF. The CDR3 DNA reads as TGTGCCAGCAGCTGGGGCTCTACCTCCTACGAGCAGTACTTC. The gene calls are TRBV7-8 and TRBJ2-7; tentative D call: TRBD1 (5 bases). CDR3 size: 14 residues. V lost 4 bases and J lost 0, with 10 bases in between. CDR1 and CDR2 (germline): SGHVS, FQNEAQ.

The J gene is TRBJ2-1, the V gene TRBV4-3, with D uncertain. The CDR3 length is 13 residues. Germline V CDR1 and CDR2: LGHNA, YSLEER. With 1 base removed from V and 4 bases from J, the gap between germline ends came to 5 bases. The CDR3, as DNA: TGCGCCAGCAGCCAAGGGCTGTACAATGAGCAGTTCTTC. Translation: CASSQGLYNEQFF.

The rearrangement links TRBV9 to TRBJ1-6, with 7 bases fitting TRBD1. This CDR3 has 17 residues. V trimming: 0 bases; J trimming: 10 bases; junction bases outside the gene matches: 13. Germline V gene lookup returns CDR1 SGDLS and CDR2 YYNGEE. Here the CDR3 reads CASSVAVLTGSGSPLHF. The CDR3 coding sequence is TGTGCCAGCAGCGTAGCTGTCCTGACAGGGTCAGGATCACCCCTCCACTTT.

This chain connects TRBV11-1 to TRBJ1-3; 7 bases line up with TRBD1. The V gene's germline CDR1 is SGHAT and CDR2 FQDESV (reference sequence). There are 16 residues in the CDR3. V was pared by 5 bases and J by 2 bases, with 9 bases of the junction left unmatched. The CDR3 sequence is CASSRFAGTAGNTIYF. CDR3 coding DNA: TGTGCCAGCAGCCGATTTGCCGGGACAGCTGGAAACACCATATATTTT.

In nucleotides, the CDR3 is TGTGCCAGCAGCGTAGCGAGGGAGCAAGAGACCCAGTACTTC. Translating it yields CASSVAREQETQYF. This rearrangement joins TRBV9 to TRBJ2-5, with a possible D match to TRBD2 (5 bases). Germline-derived CDR1 and CDR2 are SGDLS and YYNGEE. The CDR3 contains 14 residues. Trimming pared 0 bases from V and 2 bases from J, leaving 8 bases between. Full variable domain (missing parts from reference TRBV9 and TRBJ2-5): DSGVTQTPKHLITATGQRVTLRCSPRSGDLSVYWYQQSLDQGLQFLIQYYNGEERAKGNILERFSAQQFPDLHSELNLSSLELGDSALYFCASSVAREQETQYFGPGTRLLVL.

The V and J genes are TRBV27 and TRBJ1-2, with 7 bases identical to TRBD1. Germline assignment: CDR1 MNHEY and CDR2 SMNVEV (reference sequence). The CDR3 has 13 amino acids. The ends lost 3 bases at V and 4 bases at J; junction bases unmatched: 2. As DNA, the CDR3 is TGTGCCAGCAGTTTGCAGGGGGGCTATGGCTACACCTTC. Translation: CASSLQGGYGYTF.

The gene calls are TRBV7-9 and TRBJ2-1; 11 nucleotides match TRBD2. Germline V lookup: CDR1 SEHNR, CDR2 FQNEAQ (reference sequence). This CDR3 has 17 amino acids. J gave up 5 bases and V 3 bases, and 9 bases lay outside the gene matches. CDR3 nucleotides: TGTGCCAGCAGCTTTGTCGACGGGACTAGCGGTAACAATGAGCAGTTCTTC. It yields the protein CASSFVDGTSGNNEQFF.

This chain links TRBV27 with TRBJ1-1, with D perhaps matching TRBD1 (6 bases). Trimming took off 5 bases at V and 0 bases at J, with 10 bases between the two ends. The germline V gene encodes CDR1 MNHEY and CDR2 SMNVEV (reference sequence). The CDR3 is 14 amino acids. In nucleotides, the CDR3 is TGTGCCAGCAGTCTCAGGGGCATGAACACTGAAGCTTTCTTT. It yields the protein CASSLRGMNTEAFF.

The table lists this clone with a few counts. This chain joins TRBV2 and TRBJ1-6, with 8 positions matching TRBD1. Germline V gives CDR1 SNHLY, CDR2 FYNNEI. The CDR3 is 12 amino acids. J gave up 10 bases and V 11 bases, and 7 bases lay outside the gene matches. CDR3 nucleotide sequence: TGTGCCTCAGAGGGGACAGGCTCACCCCTCCACTTT. The encoded protein is CASEGTGSPLHF.

This clone was observed once. The rearrangement joins TRBV5-1 to TRBJ1-2; D gene unclear. The germline V gene has CDR1 SGHRS and CDR2 YFSETQ. Trimming shortened V by 4 bases and J by 7 bases, and 14 bases separated the two germline ends. The CDR3 is 13 amino acids. CDR3 nucleotides: TGCGCCAGCAGCCCCGGACCCGAGGGTGGCTACACCTTC. It yields the protein CASSPGPEGGYTF.

This clone came up once. The chain joins TRBV29-1 to TRBJ1-3; D perhaps matches TRBD1 (5 bases). Per the germline V gene, CDR1 is SQVTM and CDR2 is ANQGSEA. The CDR3 sequence is 16 residues long. The ends were cut back, 4 bases at V and 1 base at J, with 17 bases in the middle. Written as DNA, the CDR3 is TGCAGCGTTGTGGGGGGGTGGGGAGTTTCTGGAAACACCATATATTTT. This translates into CSVVGGWGVSGNTIYF.

V usage is TRBV19 and J usage is TRBJ2-5, with 9 bases that match TRBD1. Germline CDR1 and CDR2: LNHDA and SQIVND (reference sequence). CDR3 length equals 18 residues. V lost 3 bases, J lost 4 bases, and 15 bases stayed unmatched. The CDR3 spells CASSMRRKWRQGGETQYF. The CDR3 bases are TGTGCCAGTAGTATGAGGAGGAAGTGGCGACAGGGGGGAGAGACCCAGTACTTC.

Notes on this clone: At one end the junction does not follow the germline gene, possibly because of a read error. The chain links TRBV2 to TRBJ2-7; tentatively, D is TRBD1 (6 bases). In germline, CDR1 is SNHLY, CDR2 FYNNEI. The CDR3 is 10 residues long. CDR3 sequence (DNA): TGTGCCAGCAGTGGGGGGCAGGTCCTCTTC. It is translated as CASSGGQVLF.

Note on this clone: Distinct nucleotide sequences in the sample also encode this CDR3. This chain connects TRBV7-2 to TRBJ2-7; no clear D gene. The germline V gene encodes CDR1 SGHTA and CDR2 FQGNSA. The CDR3 length is 12 residues. V lost 4 bases and J 0 bases, leaving 4 bases between the germline ends. The CDR3 DNA reads as TGTGCCAGCAGCTGGAGCTCCTACGAGCAGTACTTC. It is translated as CASSWSSYEQYF.

This clone was detected only a few times. V usage is TRBV6-1 and J usage is TRBJ2-1; TRBD2 aligns across 10 bases. Germline V gives CDR1 MNHNS, CDR2 SASEGT. This CDR3 comprises 15 residues. V lost 5 bases and J lost 1; bases outside the gene matches: 2. The CDR3 nucleotides read TGTGCCAGCAGTAGCGGGGGGGAATCCTACAATGAGCAGTTCTTC. The encoded protein is CASSSGGESYNEQFF.